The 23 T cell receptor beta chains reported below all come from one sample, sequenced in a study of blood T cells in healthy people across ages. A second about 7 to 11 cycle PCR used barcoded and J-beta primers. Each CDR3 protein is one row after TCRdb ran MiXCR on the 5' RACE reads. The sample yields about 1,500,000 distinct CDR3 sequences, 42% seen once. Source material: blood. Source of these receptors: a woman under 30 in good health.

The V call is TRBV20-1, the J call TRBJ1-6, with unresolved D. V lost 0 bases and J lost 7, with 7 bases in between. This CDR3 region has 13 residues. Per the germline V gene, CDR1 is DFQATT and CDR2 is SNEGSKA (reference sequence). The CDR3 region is CSAREVANSPLHF. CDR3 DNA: TGCAGTGCTAGAGAAGTGGCGAATTCACCCCTCCACTTT.

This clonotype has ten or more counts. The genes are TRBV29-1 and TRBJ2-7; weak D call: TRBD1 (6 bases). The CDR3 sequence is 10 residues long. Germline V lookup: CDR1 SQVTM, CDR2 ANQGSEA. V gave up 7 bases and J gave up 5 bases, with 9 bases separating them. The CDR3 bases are TGCAGCGCAGGGGATAACGAGCAGTACTTC. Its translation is CSAGDNEQYF.

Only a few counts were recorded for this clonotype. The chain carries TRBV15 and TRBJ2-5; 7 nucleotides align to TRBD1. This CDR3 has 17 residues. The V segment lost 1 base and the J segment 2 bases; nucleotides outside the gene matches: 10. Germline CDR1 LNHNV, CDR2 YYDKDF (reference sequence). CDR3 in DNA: TGTGCCACCAGCAGAGTGGGGCAAGGGACAGCTCAAGAGACCCAGTACTTC. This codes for CATSRVGQGTAQETQYF.

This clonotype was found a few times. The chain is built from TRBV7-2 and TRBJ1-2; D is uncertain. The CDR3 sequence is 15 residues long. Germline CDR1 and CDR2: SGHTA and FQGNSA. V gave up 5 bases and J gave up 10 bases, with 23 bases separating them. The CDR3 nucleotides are TGTGCCAGCAGCAAACAGAACGGCGTTTTCTCCGACTACACCTTC. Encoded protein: CASSKQNGVFSDYTF.

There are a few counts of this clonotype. The CDR3 coding sequence is TGTGCCTGGAAAACTAGCGGGAGTTTGCCTACGCAGTATTTT. It translates to CAWKTSGSLPTQYF. The V gene is TRBV30, the J gene TRBJ2-3, with TRBD2 matching 11 bases. This CDR3 region has 14 residues. Germline values: CDR1 GTSNPN, CDR2 SVGIG (reference sequence). The trim removed 4 bases at V and 8 bases at J, leaving 8 bases unmatched. Together with reference TRBV30 and TRBJ2-3, the CDR3 gives the full variable domain: SQTIHQWPATLVQPVGSPLSLECTVEGTSNPNLYWYRQAAGRGLQLLFYSVGIGQISSEVPQNLSASRPQDRQFILSSKKLLLSDSGFYLCAWKTSGSLPTQYFGPGTRLTVL.

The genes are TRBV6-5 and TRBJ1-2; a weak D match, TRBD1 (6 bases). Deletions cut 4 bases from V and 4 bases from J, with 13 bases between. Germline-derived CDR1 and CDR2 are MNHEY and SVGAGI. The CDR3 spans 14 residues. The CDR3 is CASSFRGQGYGYTF. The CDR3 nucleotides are TGTGCCAGCAGTTTTCGGGGGCAAGGCTATGGCTACACCTTC.

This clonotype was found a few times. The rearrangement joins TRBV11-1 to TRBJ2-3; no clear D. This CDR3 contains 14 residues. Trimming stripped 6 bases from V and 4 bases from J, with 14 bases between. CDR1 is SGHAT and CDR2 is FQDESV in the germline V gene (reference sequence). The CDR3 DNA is TGTGCCAGCAGATCCCTTGGGCCTGCAGATACGCAGTATTTT. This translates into CASRSLGPADTQYF.

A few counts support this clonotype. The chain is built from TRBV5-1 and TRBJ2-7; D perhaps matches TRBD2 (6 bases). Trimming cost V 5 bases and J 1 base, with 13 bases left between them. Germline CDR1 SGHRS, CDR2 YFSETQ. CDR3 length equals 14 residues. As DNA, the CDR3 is TGCGCCAGCAGTTGGGACTGGAAGTCCTACGAGCAGTACTTC. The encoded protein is CASSWDWKSYEQYF.

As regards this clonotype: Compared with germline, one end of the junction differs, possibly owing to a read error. The CDR3 region is CACSWRSSYEQYF. CDR3 nucleotide sequence: TGTGCCTGCAGTTGGAGGAGCTCCTACGAGCAGTACTTC. The rearrangement joins TRBV12-3 or TRBV12-4 to TRBJ2-7; a possible D gene is TRBD2 (5 bases). This CDR3 has 13 residues.

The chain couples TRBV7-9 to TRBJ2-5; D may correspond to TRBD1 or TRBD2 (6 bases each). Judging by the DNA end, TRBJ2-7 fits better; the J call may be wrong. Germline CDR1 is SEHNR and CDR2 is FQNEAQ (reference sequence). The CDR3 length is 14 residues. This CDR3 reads CASRWTEGTYEQYF. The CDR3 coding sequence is TGTGCCAGCAGATGGACAGAGGGGACTTACGAGCAGTACTTC.

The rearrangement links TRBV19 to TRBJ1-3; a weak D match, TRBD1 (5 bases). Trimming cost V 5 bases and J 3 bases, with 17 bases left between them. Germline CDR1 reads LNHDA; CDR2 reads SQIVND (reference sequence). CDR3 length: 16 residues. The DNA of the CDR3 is TGTGCCAGTAGTGCATCGACAGCTCTCGGTGGAAACACCATATATTTT. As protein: CASSASTALGGNTIYF. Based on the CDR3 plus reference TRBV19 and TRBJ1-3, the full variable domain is DGGITQSPKYLFRKEGQNVTLSCEQNLNHDAMYWYRQDPGQGLRLIYYSQIVNDFQKGDIAEGYSVSREKKESFPLTVTSAQKNPTAFYLCASSASTALGGNTIYFGEGSWLTVV.

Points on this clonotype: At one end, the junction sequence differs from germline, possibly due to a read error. The CDR3 spells CASSRGDGSYSEQFF. CDR3 DNA sequence: TGCGCCAGCAGCCGTGGGGACGGGTCCTACAGTGAGCAGTTCTTC. The chain is built from TRBV5-1 and TRBJ2-1; D tentatively fits TRBD1 or TRBD2 (5 bases each). This CDR3 is built from 15 residues. Germline V gives CDR1 SGHRS, CDR2 YFSETQ.

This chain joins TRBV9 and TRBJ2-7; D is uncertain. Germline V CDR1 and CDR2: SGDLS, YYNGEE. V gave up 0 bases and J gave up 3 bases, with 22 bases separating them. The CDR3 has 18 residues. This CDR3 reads CASSVGDQSGYQFYEQYF. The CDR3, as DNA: TGTGCCAGCAGCGTAGGGGATCAGAGTGGGTACCAATTCTACGAGCAGTACTTC.

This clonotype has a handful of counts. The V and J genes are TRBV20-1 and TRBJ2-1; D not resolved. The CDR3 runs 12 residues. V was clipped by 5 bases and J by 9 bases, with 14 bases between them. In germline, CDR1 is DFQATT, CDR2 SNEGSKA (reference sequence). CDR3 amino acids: CSAPYSLGEQFF. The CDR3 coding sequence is TGCAGTGCTCCATATAGTCTAGGTGAGCAGTTCTTC.

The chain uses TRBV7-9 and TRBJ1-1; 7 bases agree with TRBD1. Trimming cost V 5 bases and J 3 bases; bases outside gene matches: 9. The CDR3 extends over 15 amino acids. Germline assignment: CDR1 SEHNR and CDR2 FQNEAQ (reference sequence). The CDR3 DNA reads TGTGCCAGCAGCCCGCAGACAGGGATGGACACTGAAGCTTTCTTT. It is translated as CASSPQTGMDTEAFF.

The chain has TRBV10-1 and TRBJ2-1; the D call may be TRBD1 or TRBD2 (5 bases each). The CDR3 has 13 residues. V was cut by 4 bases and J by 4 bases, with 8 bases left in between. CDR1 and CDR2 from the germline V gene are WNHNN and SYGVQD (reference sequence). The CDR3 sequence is CASSGGIYNEQFF. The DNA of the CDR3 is TGCGCCAGCAGTGGGGGGATTTACAATGAGCAGTTCTTC.

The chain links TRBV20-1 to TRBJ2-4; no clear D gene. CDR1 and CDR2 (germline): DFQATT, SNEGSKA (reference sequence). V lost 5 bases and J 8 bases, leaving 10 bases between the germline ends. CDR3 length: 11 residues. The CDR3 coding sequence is TGCAGTGCTGACCGCGGTGACATTCAGTACTTC. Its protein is CSADRGDIQYF.

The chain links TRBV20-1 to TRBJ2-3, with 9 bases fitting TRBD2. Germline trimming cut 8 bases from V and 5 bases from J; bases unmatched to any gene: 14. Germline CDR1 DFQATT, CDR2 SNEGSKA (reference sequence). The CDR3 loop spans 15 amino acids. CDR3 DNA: TGCAGTACCTCCTCGCGGGCTAGCGGGAAAGATACGCAGTATTTT. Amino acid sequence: CSTSSRASGKDTQYF.

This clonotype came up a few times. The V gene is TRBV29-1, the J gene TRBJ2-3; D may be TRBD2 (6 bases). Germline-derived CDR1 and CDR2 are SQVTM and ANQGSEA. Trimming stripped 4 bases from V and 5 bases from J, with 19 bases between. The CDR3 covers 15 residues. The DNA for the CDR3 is TGCAGCGTTGCCTGGGGCCTACCCGGGGGAGATACGCAGTATTTT. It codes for CSVAWGLPGGDTQYF.

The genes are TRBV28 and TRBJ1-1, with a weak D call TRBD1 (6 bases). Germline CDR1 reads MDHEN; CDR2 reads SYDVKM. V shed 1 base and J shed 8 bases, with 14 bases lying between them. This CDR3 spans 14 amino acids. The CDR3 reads CASSLSRTGPEAFF. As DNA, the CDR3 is TGTGCCAGCAGTTTATCCCGTACAGGGCCGGAAGCTTTCTTT.

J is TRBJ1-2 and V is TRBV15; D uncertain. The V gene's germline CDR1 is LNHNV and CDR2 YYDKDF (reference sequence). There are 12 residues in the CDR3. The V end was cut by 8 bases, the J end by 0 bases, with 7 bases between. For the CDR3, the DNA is TGTGCCACCTCCAGACCTAACTATGGCTACACCTTC. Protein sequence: CATSRPNYGYTF.

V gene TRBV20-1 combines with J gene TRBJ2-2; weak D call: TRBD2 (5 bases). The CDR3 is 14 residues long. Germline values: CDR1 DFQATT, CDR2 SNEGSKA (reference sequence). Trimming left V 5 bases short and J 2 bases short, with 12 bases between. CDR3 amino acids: CSAGGLDNTGELFF. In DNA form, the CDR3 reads TGCAGTGCTGGTGGACTGGACAACACCGGGGAGCTGTTTTTT.

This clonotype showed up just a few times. The CDR3 DNA is TGTGCCATCAGTCCGTCTGGCGCTTGGGAGACCCAGTACTTC. Translated, it gives CAISPSGAWETQYF. The V gene is TRBV10-3, the J gene TRBJ2-5; the D is unclear. From germline, CDR1 is ENHRY and CDR2 SYGVKD. CDR3 length equals 14 residues. Trimming cost V 5 bases and J 5 bases, with 15 bases left between them.